This T cell receptor (beta chain) emerged from a study of beta chain features in type 1 diabetes (dated 2018 in TCRdb). Study-wide context: Mean age, gender distribution, total cell number and subset yield were not different between patients and healthy donors. Regulatory and stem cell-like memory subsets were isolated from only 8 patients and about eight healthy donors, whereas naive and central memory subsets came from all 28 donors. The study compared TCRB repertoires of sorted circulating CD4+ T cell subsets between recently diagnosed type 1 diabetes patients and matched healthy donors. A total of around 110,000,000 sorted cells were examined across all samples, and RNA yield correlated strongly with the number of cells per subset.

The High Capacity cDNA Reverse Transcription Kit was used to reverse transcribe all of the isolated RNA, meaning that expressed TCRB transcripts were what got sequenced. Deep immunoSEQ sequencing was performed on naive, central memory and regulatory T cell samples, with an average of roughly 3.6 million total reads per sample. Sorted cells were lysed in RLT buffer, and RNA was extracted using DNase-treated RNeasy Micro or Mini kits according to cell number. Each cell subset was processed separately to prevent cross-contamination, with patient and healthy donor samples processed together. The immunoSEQ multiplex PCR was used to amplify TCRB sequences from cDNA, yielding 87-bp fragments that span the CDR3 region. Sequencing of the amplicons was done on the Illumina HiSeq platform. Concerning the study's data processing: PCR bias was computationally corrected using synthetic template baselines, reads within Hamming distance 2 were collapsed, and singletons that could not be merged were discarded. By aligning reads against IMGT, V, D and J genes, CDR3 length, and insertions or deletions at six rearrangement sites were assigned. Within each subset, clonotype counts were normalized to sorted cell number, after which true diversity and Gini coefficients were computed with the tcR R package. Repertoire sharing was quantified using the overlap coefficient calculated on TCRB nucleotide sequences. The source is immuneACCESS, and TCRdb retained only in-frame sequences with V and J called. Part of the clones is not carried over; for the studies checked, unresolved V genes explain less than half of this, and the remainder is unexplained. V and J calls and clone size follow that table, whereas D and trimming were derived from the DNA. The sample yields about 150,000 clones; approximately 9.1% were counted once. The top ten hold roughly 2.5% of the sample.

Study-wide conclusions, independent of this receptor: Only small numbers of individuals were included in the HLA sub-analyses, which left unresolved whether HLA type had any influence on TCRB rearrangement. Naive, central memory and regulatory TCRB repertoires appeared more similar among patients than among healthy donors. Fewer insertions and more nucleotide deletions at VDJ recombination sites were observed in patients with type 1 diabetes, implying thymic rearrangement abnormalities. Sequencing cDNA rather than genomic DNA could over-represent highly expressing activated cells, although activation and CD3 levels did not differ between groups. In all four CD4+ subsets, TCRB CDR3 length was moderately but significantly shorter in type 1 diabetes patients. Shorter templates might have been favored by PCR, but patient and control samples were amplified and corrected together, so both groups would have been affected equally by any skew.

The germline V gene yields SGHNT for CDR1 and YENEEA for CDR2. V drops 5 bases and J drops 4 bases, leaving 8 bases in between. The CDR3 runs 12 residues from the cysteine to the phenylalanine. The DNA shown is the 36-base CDR3, in frame from base 1. Each donor gave one peripheral blood draw, averaging around 0.11 L, which was collected into heparinised tubes. Naive, central memory, regulatory and stem cell-like memory CD4+ T cells were sorted on a BD FACSAria II using a panel including CD45RO, CCR7, CD25, CD127, CD95 and CD27. Purity was above 95% for every sorted population. Right away, PBMCs were isolated by Lymphoprep density gradient centrifugation and were stained directly, with no culture step. Samples were stained and sorted in pairs, with one healthy donor and one patient per experiment, so that batch effects were minimized. This clone was found a few times. The antigen this receptor binds is unknown. The record has no base qualities; no much larger clone is one base away.

What was sequenced was central memory CD4+ T cells from blood. Here the chain combines TRBV11-3 and TRBJ2-5; no D gene call is confident. The TCR sequence derives from a woman between 18 and 30 years old in good health. The DNA is TGTGCCAGCAGCCCTACCCCAGAGACCCAGTACTTC. The translation is CASSPTPETQYF. Full variable domain (CDR3 extended with the reference TRBV11-3 and TRBJ2-5 proteins): EAGVVQSPRYKIIEKKQPVAFWCNPISGHNTLYWYLQNLGQGPELLIRYENEEAVDDSQLPKDRFSAERLKGVDSTLKIQPAELGDSAVYLCASSPTPETQYFGPGTRLLVL.